The clone carrying this T cell receptor beta chain was seen at least ten times. These data belong to a study of T cells in Graves' hyperthyroidism and ophthalmopathy. Germline V lookup: CDR1 MGHDK, CDR2 SYGVNS. CDR3 length equals 17 residues. V was trimmed by 1 base and J by 2 bases, leaving 12 bases between them. Authors of the study amplified TCR beta CDR3 regions from RNA transcripts. Initially, a first-round RT-PCR of the TCR CDR3 employed the HTBI primer set. Via MiXCR, TCRdb re-called the multiplex PCR reads, giving one row per CDR3 protein. This sample yields some 350,000 distinct CDR3 sequences, of which approximately 19% are seen a single time; 3% to 4% belongs to the top ten.

V and J are TRBV25-1 and TRBJ1-6; weak D call: TRBD1 (5 bases). The clonotype originates from a young woman with Graves' hyperthyroidism. The specimen was blood. The CDR3 region has the DNA TGTGCCAGCAGTGAATTAGGTGGGGGAACCTATAATTCACCCCTCCACTTT. Its translation: CASSELGGGTYNSPLHF.